This T cell receptor beta chain stems from a study of OX40 agonist ivuxolimab in advanced cancers. On the study more broadly: Ivuxolimab is a fully human IgG2 antibody that activates OX40 (CD134).

Germline V lookup: CDR1 SGHRS, CDR2 YFSETQ. The germline V and J ends were trimmed by 0 bases and 0 bases, with 13 bases remaining between them. The CDR3 contains 16 residues. Sequencing was performed with immunoSEQ multiplex PCR; in TCRdb, only in-frame clones are kept and a portion is missing. Among 65,000 to 100,000 clones listed, about 94% were seen once. Notes on this clone: The antigen remains undetermined.

Individuals having autoimmune disease history or systemic immunosuppression were not enrolled. Study outcomes and limitations: The work left the antigen specificity of expanded peripheral T cells undetermined.

This receptor was taken from an adult with an advanced solid tumor such as melanoma, head and neck, liver or kidney cancer. The chain is built from TRBV5-1 and TRBJ2-7, with no clear D. Material: CD4+ or CD8+ T cells sorted from blood, obtained in a trial of the OX40 agonist ivuxolimab. CDR3 bases: TGCGCCAGCAGCTTGGCGGGTGCTCTTCCCTCCTACGAGCAGTACTTC. This translates into CASSLAGALPSYEQYF.